The present T cell receptor beta chain was sequenced within a study of T cells expressing NK-cell markers (dated by TCRdb to 2020 to 2021). About the full investigation: Three sorted T-cell subsets (CD3+CD56+NKG2C+, CD3+CD56+NKG2C- and CD3+CD56-NKG2C+) from fewer than 10 donors had their TCR beta-chain repertoires profiled. Seven of the eight sequenced donors were HCMV-seropositive and one was HCMV-seronegative. The eight sequenced donors were randomly selected healthy volunteers, three men and five women. Sequencing of the libraries produced 2 x 150 bp reads on Illumina HiSeq 2000/2500, MiSeq or NextSeq.

Comment on this clonotype: Its antigen is unknown.

HCMV-specific IgG was detected in serum with a commercial ELISA kit to determine HCMV serostatus. Peripheral blood mononuclear cells were isolated from blood by Ficoll density gradient centrifugation. Sequenced on an Illumina HiSeq 2000. TCR beta cDNA libraries were made by 5'RACE template switching that added a universal primer site and unique molecular identifiers. Priming for cDNA synthesis came from the TCR beta constant segment, and two successive PCR amplification steps followed. On the study's bioinformatics: MIGEC was used to demultiplex reads and group the reads by UMI, and MiTCR was used to assemble and quantify clonotypes. Only TCR cDNA sequences supported by at least two reads were kept to exclude erroneous sequences. Downstream repertoire analysis used the tcR package, and clonotypes were matched across fractions by CDR3 nucleotide sequence plus V segment. Antigen specificity was annotated against VDJdb with VDJmatch, allowing one amino acid substitution in CDR3. TCRdb reprocessed the reads, and each CDR3 protein sequence is entered once, without DNA. These V and J calls derive from TCRdb rather than the authors' analysis. The table of this sample itemizes some 500,000 distinct CDR3 sequences. The ten largest clones take up approximately 1.5% of the sample.

The research as a whole found: Those dominant clonotypes were again the most abundant among CD3+CD56-NKG2C+ cells in a few donors, at roughly 25-65%. In six donors, the dominant CD3+CD56+NKG2C+ clonotypes ranked among the top 10 CD8+ clonotypes, making up 1.0-7.0% of CD8+ T cells. Whether the expanded NKG2C-expressing T cell clones were specific for HCMV antigens was left unclear.

The CDR3 runs 13 residues from the cysteine to the phenylalanine. No DNA sequence is on record. For CDR1 and CDR2, the germline V gene lists SGHTS and YDEGEE. The chain is made from TRBV5-8 and TRBJ2-4; TCRdb's D call, TRBD2, is unchecked because there is no DNA. Input material: blood T cells: a sorted CD56 or NKG2C T cell subset, CD4+ or CD8+ T cells, or bulk PBMC T cells (not recorded which). The receptor comes from a woman aged 50 to 65 in good health. Donor details come from another sample of the same person, matched by shared clones. The CDR3 reads as follows: CASRSGGVNIQYF.